The clone carrying this T cell receptor (beta chain) was seen only once. Other DNA sequences in the same sample also yield this CDR3. This record belongs to a study of blood T cell repertoires in COVID-19. About the study: The study drew acute and convalescent COVID-19 samples from the United States, Italy and Spain. T cells, B-cell-depleted T cells, or PBMCs supplied cDNA or gDNA.

In the source study's methods: The assay estimated nucleated cells by amplifying reference gene primers. Only in-frame clones appear in the TCRdb table, and some are missing; sequencing was by immunoSEQ multiplex PCR. That table gives V, J and clone size, and the DNA gave D and trimming. The repertoire holds 110,000 or so clones, with less than 90% as singletons. Sequencing used peripheral blood. The receptor comes from a woman aged 60 to 75 with acute or convalescent COVID-19.

The CDR3 sequence: CASSVGGTSRPGANEQFF. Written as DNA, the CDR3 is TGTGCCAGCAGCGTAGGCGGAACGAGTAGGCCGGGAGCCAATGAGCAGTTCTTC. The rearrangement links TRBV9 to TRBJ2-1; perhaps TRBD2 as D (6 bases). The CDR3 runs to 18 residues. The germline gives CDR1 SGDLS, CDR2 YYNGEE. With 0 bases removed from V and 6 bases from J, the gap between germline ends came to 22 bases.